The next 10 T cell receptor beta chains were all read from a single sample in a study of molecular identifiers for immune sequencing clone quantification. MiXCR, applied by TCRdb to the PCR reads, yields one record per CDR3 protein. The sample lists some 40,000 distinct CDR3 sequences; 18% were seen once. The source material was naive CD8+ T cells from blood, with Jurkat cell RNA spiked in. Subset in this sample: FACS-sorted CD8+CD4-CCR7+CD45RA+ naive T cells. The receptors derive from a human donor in good health. Some libraries in this study had Jurkat cell RNA spiked in.

Written as DNA, the CDR3 is TGTGCCAGCAGCTTAGCGGGACAGGTCTACTACGAGCAGTACTTC. This sequence encodes CASSLAGQVYYEQYF. This chain connects TRBV7-8 to TRBJ2-7, with TRBD1 matching 8 bases. CDR3 length equals 15 residues. CDR1 and CDR2 (germline): SGHVS, FQNEAQ. After removal of 0 bases from V and 3 bases from J, the junction contained 4 bases not matched to a gene.

Remarks on this clonotype: A much larger clone is a single base away; this may be a read error. The V call is TRBV12-3 or TRBV12-4, the J call TRBJ2-2; D unresolved. Between the trimmed V and J ends, which lost 3 bases and 0 bases, there was a span of 8 bases. The CDR3 runs to 15 residues. CDR3: CASSFVSANTGELFF. CDR3 DNA sequence: TGTGCCAGCAGTTTTGTCAGCGCGAACACCGGGGAGCTGTTTTTT.

V usage is TRBV7-9 and J usage is TRBJ2-7, with D possibly TRBD1 on 5 matching bases. The CDR3 runs 14 residues. V lost 11 bases and J lost 2, with 19 bases in between. CDR1 SEHNR and CDR2 FQNEAQ come from the germline V gene (reference sequence). The CDR3 coding sequence is TGTGCCGGCAACGATAACGGACACACCTACGAGCAGTACTTC. This codes for CAGNDNGHTYEQYF.

This clonotype was detected many times. This chain uses TRBV20-1 with TRBJ2-7; TRBD2 matches 8 bases. This CDR3 spans 17 amino acids. Losses at the gene ends were 1 base for V and 6 bases for J; bases not matched to a gene: 17. Per the germline V gene, CDR1 is DFQATT and CDR2 is SNEGSKA (reference sequence). DNA of the CDR3: TGCAGTGCTAGAGGTGGGACTAGTGTCCCCAGAGTTGGCGAGCAGTACTTC. It translates to CSARGGTSVPRVGEQYF.

This clonotype has at least ten counts. The chain couples TRBV12-3 or TRBV12-4 to TRBJ1-5, with a weak D call TRBD1 (5 bases). The germline V and J ends were trimmed by 3 bases and 2 bases, with 14 bases remaining between them. The CDR3 spans 16 residues. CDR3 sequence (DNA): TGTGCCAGCAGTTTTGGTCCGGGGGGAGGCAATCAGCCCCAGCATTTT. It encodes CASSFGPGGGNQPQHF.

At least ten counts were recorded for this clonotype. This chain links TRBV7-9 with TRBJ2-1; a weak D match, TRBD1 (6 bases). The V end was cut by 3 bases, the J end by 8 bases, with 11 bases between. Germline CDR1 SEHNR, CDR2 FQNEAQ (reference sequence). The CDR3 loop spans 13 amino acids. The CDR3 DNA sequence: TGTGCCAGCAGCTTGGCCTCAGGGGATGAGCAGTTCTTC. As protein: CASSLASGDEQFF.

This clonotype has at least ten counts. V gene TRBV7-6 combines with J gene TRBJ2-5; 7 bases match TRBD2. The CDR3 runs to 15 residues. Germline V gene sequence: CDR1 SGHVS, CDR2 FNYEAQ. Losses at the gene ends were 5 bases for V and 5 bases for J; bases not matched to a gene: 11. Written as DNA, the CDR3 is TGTGCCAGCAGCCCCGAGGCTAGCGGCCTGGAGACCCAGTACTTC. Amino acids: CASSPEASGLETQYF.

The gene calls are TRBV5-1 and TRBJ1-4; unclear D gene. Trimming pared 1 base from V and 5 bases from J, leaving 15 bases between. Germline CDR1 and CDR2: SGHRS and YFSETQ. The CDR3 totals 16 residues. The CDR3 sequence is CASSLNGLGANEKLFF. CDR3 bases: TGCGCCAGCAGCTTGAACGGGCTAGGAGCAAATGAAAAACTGTTTTTT. The full variable domain, rest sourced from reference TRBV5-1 and TRBJ1-4, is KAGVTQTPRYLIKTRGQQVTLSCSPISGHRSVSWYQQTPGQGLQFLFEYFSETQRNKGNFPGRFSGRQFSNSRSEMNVSTLELGDSALYLCASSLNGLGANEKLFFGSGTQLSVL.

This clonotype was seen many times. The chain combines TRBV7-9 with TRBJ2-6; weak D call: TRBD1 (5 bases). CDR1 and CDR2 from the germline V gene are SEHNR and FQNEAQ (reference sequence). The CDR3 length is 14 residues. Trimming removed 7 bases at V and 4 bases at J, with 11 bases between. In DNA form, the CDR3 reads TGTGCCAGCAAAGGGGAACTGGGGGCCAACGTCCTGACTTTC. Amino acids: CASKGELGANVLTF.

This clonotype was seen at least ten times. The genes are TRBV10-3 and TRBJ2-2, with TRBD1 as a possible D gene (6 bases). This CDR3 is built from 16 residues. Germline loops: CDR1 ENHRY, CDR2 SYGVKD. The V gene lost 5 bases and the J gene lost 0 bases, with 13 bases spanning the gap. In DNA form, the CDR3 reads TGTGCCATCAGTCCTTCGAGACAGGCGAACACCGGGGAGCTGTTTTTT. It codes for CAISPSRQANTGELFF.